This T cell receptor beta chain stems from a study of T cell repertoires in cytomegalovirus infection. The wider study: The authors used CMV epitopes that were HLA-C-restricted (recently identified) and HLA-B-restricted (well studied). Shared public TCR beta signatures pointed to both CMV infection and a matching HLA type. Study-wide points: Clonotypes of TCR beta that were HLA-C-restricted and CMV-specific dominated the ex vivo response.

In its sample, this clonotype was seen many times. Its specificity is unknown. TCRdb analysed the reads with MiXCR anew, one entry per CDR3 protein. The sample has under 350,000 distinct CDR3 sequences, around 20% seen once. Germline V CDR1 and CDR2: SGHTA, FQGNSA. The CDR3 length is 14 residues. Trimming took 6 bases from V and 5 from J; bases not matched to a gene: 6. The chain employs TRBV7-2 and TRBJ1-1; 10 bases align to TRBD1. The receptor was isolated from a human donor in good health (CMV status not recorded). Some clones in this sample may be carry-over from other donors' samples. Here the sequenced sample was cultured PBMCs, taken from culture after CMV antigen stimulation. Here the CDR3 reads CASRLTGGRTEAFF. The CDR3 DNA sequence: TGTGCCAGCAGGCTGACAGGGGGCAGGACTGAAGCTTTCTTT.